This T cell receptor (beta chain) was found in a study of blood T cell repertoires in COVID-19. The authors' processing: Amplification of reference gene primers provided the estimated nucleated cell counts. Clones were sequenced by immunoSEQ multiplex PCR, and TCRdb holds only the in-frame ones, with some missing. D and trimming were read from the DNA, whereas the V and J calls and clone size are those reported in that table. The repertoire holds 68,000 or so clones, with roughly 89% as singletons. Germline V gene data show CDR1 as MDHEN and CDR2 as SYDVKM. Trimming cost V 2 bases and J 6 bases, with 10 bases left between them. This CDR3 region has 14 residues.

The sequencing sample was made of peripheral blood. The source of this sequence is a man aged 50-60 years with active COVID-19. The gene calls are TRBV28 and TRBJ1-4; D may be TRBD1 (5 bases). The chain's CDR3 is CASSLGTGDEKLFF. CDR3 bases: TGTGCCAGCAGTTTAGGGACGGGGGATGAAAAACTGTTTTTT.